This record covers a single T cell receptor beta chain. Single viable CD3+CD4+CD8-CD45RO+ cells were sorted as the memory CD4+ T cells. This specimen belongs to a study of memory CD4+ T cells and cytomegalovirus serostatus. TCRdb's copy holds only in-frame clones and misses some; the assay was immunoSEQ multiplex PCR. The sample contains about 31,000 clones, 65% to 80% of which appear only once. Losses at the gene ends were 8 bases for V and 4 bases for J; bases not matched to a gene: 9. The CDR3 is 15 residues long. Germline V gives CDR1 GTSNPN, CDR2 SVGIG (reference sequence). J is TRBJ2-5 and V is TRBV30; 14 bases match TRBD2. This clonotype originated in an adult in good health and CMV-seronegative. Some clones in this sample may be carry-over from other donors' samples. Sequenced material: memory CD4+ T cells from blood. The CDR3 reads CALGTSGSSGETQYF. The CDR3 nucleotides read TGTGCCCTAGGGACTAGCGGGAGTTCGGGAGAGACCCAGTACTTC.